This T cell receptor (beta chain) was sequenced in a study of blood T cells in healthy people across ages. Study results and limitations: Conclusively comparing naive with antigen-experienced cells was impossible with unsorted PBMCs. Comparison with aged donors showed that long-lived donors had more naive CD4+ cells and higher diversity.

Donor samples were obtained from healthy Caucasian individuals from Russia, aged about 6 to 90. Each sample yielded at least 6 million isolated PBMCs. As for this clonotype: What it binds is unknown.

The authors ran a second PCR of about 7 to 11 cycles using a sample-barcoded 5' primer and a J-beta primer mix. TCRdb analysed the 5' RACE reads with MiXCR anew, one entry per CDR3 protein. The sample consists of about 280,000 distinct CDR3 sequences, roughly 27% of them appearing once. The CDR3 extends over 15 amino acids. Germline V gene sequence: CDR1 MDHEN, CDR2 SYDVKM. V lost 4 bases to trimming and J lost 5 bases, with 17 bases between them. The chain combines TRBV28 with TRBJ1-2; the D gene is possibly TRBD1 (6 bases). This TCR came from a woman in her seventies in good health. Sequencing was performed on blood. The CDR3 DNA follows: TGTGCCAGCAGTTCCCCAGCACGGACAGCTTATGGCTACACCTTC. This codes for CASSSPARTAYGYTF.